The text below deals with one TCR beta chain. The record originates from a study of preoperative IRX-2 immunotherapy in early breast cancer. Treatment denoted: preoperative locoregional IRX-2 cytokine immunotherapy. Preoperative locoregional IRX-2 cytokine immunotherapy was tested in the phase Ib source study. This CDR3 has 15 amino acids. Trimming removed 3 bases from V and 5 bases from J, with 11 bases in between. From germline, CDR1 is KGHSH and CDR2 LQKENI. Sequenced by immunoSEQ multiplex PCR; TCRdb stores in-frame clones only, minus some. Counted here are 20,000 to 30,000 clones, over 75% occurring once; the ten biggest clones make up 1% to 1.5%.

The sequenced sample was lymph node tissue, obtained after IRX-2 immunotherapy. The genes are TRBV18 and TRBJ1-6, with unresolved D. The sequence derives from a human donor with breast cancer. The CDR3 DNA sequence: TGTGCCAGCTCACCGAGTCCCAGGAATAATTCACCCCTCCACTTT. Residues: CASSPSPRNNSPLHF.